This T cell receptor (beta chain) stems from a study of PD-1 blockade in classical Hodgkin lymphoma. Notes on the study in general: Unlike CD8+ TCR diversity, which did not rise significantly by C4D1, CD4+ TCR diversity did. Exclusion was applied to patients who started nivolumab under 1 year after ASCT.

Data came from immunoSEQ multiplex PCR; TCRdb stores just in-frame clones and leaves some out. The sample yields about 9,800 clones, 74% seen once. The ends were cut back, 6 bases at V and 1 base at J, with 10 bases in the middle. The germline V gene has CDR1 MDHEN and CDR2 SYDVKM. The CDR3 runs 13 residues. Worth noting for this clone: Its antigen remains unidentified.

Indicated time point: cycle 4 day 1 (C4D1), after more than five weeks of nivolumab. Each patient experienced a relapse that followed autologous stem cell transplantation, and brentuximab vedotin exposure varied. The study isolated CD8+ T cells from thawed PBMCs by magnetic negative selection. The TCR comes from a human donor with classical Hodgkin lymphoma. Here the sequenced sample was CD8+ T cells from blood, taken before the fourth cycle of nivolumab. The chain has TRBV28 and TRBJ2-7; D is possibly TRBD1 (5 bases). The CDR3 is CASRSDSSYEQYF. In nucleotides, the CDR3 is TGTGCCAGCAGATCAGACAGTTCCTACGAGCAGTACTTC.